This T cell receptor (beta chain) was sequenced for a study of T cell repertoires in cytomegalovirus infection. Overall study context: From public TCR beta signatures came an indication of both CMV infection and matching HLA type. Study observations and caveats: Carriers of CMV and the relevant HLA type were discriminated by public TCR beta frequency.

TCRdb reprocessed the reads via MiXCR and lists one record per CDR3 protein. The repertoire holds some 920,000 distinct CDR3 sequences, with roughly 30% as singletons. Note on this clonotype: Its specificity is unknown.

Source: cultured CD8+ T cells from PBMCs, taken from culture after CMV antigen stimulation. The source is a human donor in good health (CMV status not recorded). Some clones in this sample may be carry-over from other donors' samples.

The CDR3 loop is CASSSVGQGYEKLFF. Here the CDR3 DNA reads TGTGCCAGCAGCTCGGTTGGACAGGGATATGAAAAACTGTTTTTT. This rearrangement joins TRBV7-9 to TRBJ1-4; 8 bases match TRBD1. The V gene end was trimmed by 4 bases and the J gene end by 6 bases; junction bases not matched to a gene: 7. Germline V gives CDR1 SEHNR, CDR2 FQNEAQ (reference sequence). The CDR3 extends over 15 amino acids.